Listed below are T cell receptor beta chains from one sample, sequenced in a study of T cells in localized non-small cell lung cancer. Sequenced by immunoSEQ multiplex PCR; TCRdb stores in-frame clones only, minus some. The sample records tens of thousands of clones, almost 85% being singletons. This specimen consisted of peripheral blood, obtained before any cancer treatment. These receptors came from a male donor aged 60 or older with stage III squamous cell lung carcinoma. Both conserved end residues are part of each CDR3. D genes are given only for firm matches. Size tells how often a clone was seen (once, few, many) or the class of an expanded clone, and some rows leave it out.

d_gene,abundance,j_gene,v_gene,CDR3nt,CDR3aa
.,.,TRBJ2-5,TRBV7-2,TGTGCCAGCAGCTTAAATGGGGGGCAGGGAGAGACCCAGTACTTC,CASSLNGGQGETQYF
.,.,TRBJ2-7,TRBV7-6,TGTGCCAGCAGCCCCTTAAACGGGAACGAGCAGTACTTC,CASSPLNGNEQYF
.,.,TRBJ1-6,TRBV19,TGTGCCAGTAGACCTGGGGGGCGAAATTCACCCCTCCACTTT,CASRPGGRNSPLHF
TRBD1,.,TRBJ2-3,TRBV5-1,TGCGCCAGTAGGACAGGGAACACAGATACGCAGTATTTT,CASRTGNTDTQYF
.,.,TRBJ1-5,TRBV11-2,TGTGCCAGCAGCTCCCAAGGAAATCAGCCCCAGCATTTT,CASSSQGNQPQHF
.,.,TRBJ1-4,TRBV9,TGTGCCAGCAGCGTAGGGGGAGGGAATGAAAAACTGTTTTTT,CASSVGGGNEKLFF
.,.,TRBJ1-1,TRBV18,TGTGCCAGCTCGGTGGACCTCATGAACACTGAAGCTTTCTTT,CASSVDLMNTEAFF
TRBD2,.,TRBJ2-1,TRBV30,TGTGCCTGCTCCCAAGCTAGCGGGAGGAACGGTGAGCAGTTCTTC,CACSQASGRNGEQFF
.,.,TRBJ2-5,TRBV14,TGTGCCAGCAGCCAAGTGTACGAGACCCAGTACTTC,CASSQVYETQYF
.,.,TRBJ1-5,TRBV10-3,TGTGCCATCAGTGAGGGTACAGGCGTGGGGCCCCAGCATTTT,CAISEGTGVGPQHF
TRBD2,few,TRBJ2-7,TRBV27,TGTGCCAGCAGTTTAGGTCCTAGCGGGTCCTACGAGCAGTACTTC,CASSLGPSGSYEQYF
.,.,TRBJ2-1,TRBV7-2,TGTGCCAGCAGCCCTCGTGCGGGGTTCACCGGGCAGTTCTTC,CASSPRAGFTGQFF
TRBD2,.,TRBJ2-2,TRBV19,TGTGCCAGTAGTCTAGCGGGAGAAACCGGGGAGCTGTTTTTT,CASSLAGETGELFF
TRBD2,.,TRBJ2-7,TRBV5-5,TGTGCCAGCAGTTTGATAGCGGGGTTTTGGGAGCAGTACTTC,CASSLIAGFWEQYF
TRBD1,.,TRBJ1-2,TRBV30,TGTGCCTGGAGTGCTACAGGGGGATCGATCGGCTACACCTTC,CAWSATGGSIGYTF
.,.,TRBJ1-1,TRBV19,TGTGCCAGTAGCCTTCTGGGGGACACTGAAGCTTTCTTT,CASSLLGDTEAFF
.,.,TRBJ2-5,TRBV2,TGTGCCAGCAGTGAATGGGCGGAGGAGACCCAGTACTTC,CASSEWAEETQYF
.,.,TRBJ1-2,TRBV30,TGTGCCTGGAGTGTACTTATTGGTGGCTACACCTTC,CAWSVLIGGYTF
TRBD2,.,TRBJ2-1,TRBV14,TGTGCCAGCAGCCAGATGAGACTAGCGGGCAATGAGCAGTTCTTC,CASSQMRLAGNEQFF
.,.,TRBJ2-1,TRBV27,TGTGCCAGCAGTCATAGGGGGGTAAATGAGCAGTTCTTC,CASSHRGVNEQFF
.,.,TRBJ1-1,TRBV19,TGTGCCAGTAGCCGGTACAGGACGGCGAACACTGAAGCTTTCTTT,CASSRYRTANTEAFF
.,.,TRBJ1-2,TRBV6-5,TGTGCCAGCAGTAACAGGTTTGGTGGCTACACCTTC,CASSNRFGGYTF
TRBD2,.,TRBJ2-3,TRBV29-1,TGCAGCGTTGATCTAGCGGGAGGGACAGATACGCAGTATTTT,CSVDLAGGTDTQYF
.,.,TRBJ1-5,TRBV19,TGTGCCAGTAGTTCTTCGGGGTCAGGGCAGCCCCAGCATTTT,CASSSSGSGQPQHF
TRBD1,.,TRBJ1-4,TRBV5-5,TGTGCCAGCAGCTTGAGGACAGGTTACGAAAAACTGTTTTTT,CASSLRTGYEKLFF
TRBD1,.,TRBJ1-1,TRBV9,TGTGCCAGCAGCCCTTCCGGGACAGCCAACACTGAAGCTTTCTTT,CASSPSGTANTEAFF
.,.,TRBJ1-4,TRBV27,TGTGCCAGCAGTTTTGTCGGGGGGCACCATGAAAAACTGTTTTTT,CASSFVGGHHEKLFF
.,.,TRBJ2-2,TRBV5-1,TGCGCCAGCAGCCACCTCAAGGAGACGAACACCGGGGAGCTGTTTTTT,CASSHLKETNTGELFF
.,.,TRBJ1-5,TRBV18,TGTGCCAGCTCACCAGCCGCACAGCCTAACAATCAGCCCCAGCATTTT,CASSPAAQPNNQPQHF
.,.,TRBJ2-5,TRBV6-5,TGTGCCAGCAGTCAAGGGGCGGGCGGGACCCAGTACTTC,CASSQGAGGTQYF
.,.,TRBJ2-7,TRBV18,TGTGCCAGCTCACCACCGAACCAAGCCTACGAGCAGTACTTC,CASSPPNQAYEQYF
.,.,TRBJ1-2,TRBV5-1,TGCGCCAGCAGCATAATTGAGAAATATGGCTACACCTTC,CASSIIEKYGYTF
TRBD2,.,TRBJ2-1,TRBV6-5,TGTGCCAGCAGTTACATAGCGGGAGCCCTCAATGAGCAGTTCTTC,CASSYIAGALNEQFF
.,.,TRBJ2-6,TRBV7-6,TGTGCCAGCAGCTTAGCAGTGGTTGGTGGGGCCAACGTCCTGACTTTC,CASSLAVVGGANVLTF
TRBD1,.,TRBJ2-1,TRBV7-6,TGTGCCAGCAGCTTAGAGGGGGCAGGAGCCTACAATGAGCAGTTCTTC,CASSLEGAGAYNEQFF
.,.,TRBJ1-1,TRBV18,TGTGCCAGCTCACCACTGCGGACCACGGTGGCCCGGAACACTGAAGCTTTCTTT,CASSPLRTTVARNTEAFF
TRBD2,.,TRBJ2-7,TRBV15,TGTGCCACCAGCAGAGATCAACGGACTAGCAGGTCCTACGAGCAGTACTTC,CATSRDQRTSRSYEQYF